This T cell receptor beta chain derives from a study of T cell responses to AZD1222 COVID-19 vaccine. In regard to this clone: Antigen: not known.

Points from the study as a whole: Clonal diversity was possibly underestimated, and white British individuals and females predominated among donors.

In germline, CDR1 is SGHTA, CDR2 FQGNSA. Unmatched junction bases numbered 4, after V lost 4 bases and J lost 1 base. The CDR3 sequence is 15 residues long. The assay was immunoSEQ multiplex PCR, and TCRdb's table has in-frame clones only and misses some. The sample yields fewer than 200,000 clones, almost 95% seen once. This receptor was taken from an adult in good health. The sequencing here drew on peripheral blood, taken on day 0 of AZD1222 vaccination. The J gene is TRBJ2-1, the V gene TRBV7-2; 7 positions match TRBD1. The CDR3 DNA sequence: TGTGCCAGCAGCTGGACGGGACAGTCCTACAATGAGCAGTTCTTC. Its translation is CASSWTGQSYNEQFF.